These 21 T cell receptor beta chains originate from one sample sequenced in a study of T cells after yellow fever vaccination. A single record per CDR3 protein comes from TCRdb applying MiXCR to the 5' RACE reads. Here the sample spans 500,000 to 650,000 distinct CDR3 sequences, approximately 13% being singletons. The sequencing used PBMCs, collected on the day of the yellow fever booster vaccination. The receptors were sampled from a man aged 30 to 45 who received the YFV17D yellow fever vaccine.

This clonotype was detected a few times. The V gene is TRBV7-2, the J gene TRBJ2-2; D not resolved. V was pared by 1 base and J by 7 bases, with 7 bases between. The CDR3 extends over 13 amino acids. Germline CDR1 reads SGHTA; CDR2 reads FQGNSA. The CDR3 DNA is TGTGCCAGCAGCTTAGGGACGAACGGGGAGCTGTTTTTT. Translated, it gives CASSLGTNGELFF.

This sequence joins TRBV29-1 and TRBJ2-5, with TRBD2 matching 7 bases. Trimming took 7 bases from V and 9 from J; bases not matched to a gene: 23. This CDR3 comprises 16 residues. Germline lookup yields CDR1 SQVTM and CDR2 ANQGSEA. Here the CDR3 DNA reads TGCAGCGGGGGACCATCGCCCGGGATCGGGGCGGGGGCCCAGTACTTC. Its protein product is CSGGPSPGIGAGAQYF. The variable domain in full, completed from reference TRBV29-1 and TRBJ2-5, reads SAVISQKPSRDICQRGTSLTIQCQVDSQVTMMFWYRQQPGQSLTLIATANQGSEATYESGFVIDKFPISRPNLTFSTLTVSNMSPEDSSIYLCSGGPSPGIGAGAQYFGPGTRLLVL.

This clonotype appeared a few times. This chain connects TRBV20-1 to TRBJ1-5; no reliable D call. The V end lost 3 bases, the J end lost 4 bases, and 7 bases lay between the germline ends. The CDR3 sequence is 12 residues long. Looked up from germline, CDR1 is DFQATT and CDR2 is SNEGSKA (reference sequence). The CDR3 nucleotides are TGCAGTGCTAGGAGACCTAATCAGCCCCAGCATTTT. Encoded protein: CSARRPNQPQHF.

This clonotype was observed a handful of times. This chain connects TRBV3-1 to TRBJ2-7, with D perhaps matching TRBD2 (6 bases). The CDR3 extends over 14 amino acids. Germline V gene data show CDR1 as LGHDT and CDR2 as YNNKEL (reference sequence). The V end lost 0 bases, the J end lost 6 bases, and 12 bases lay between the germline ends. The CDR3 region has the DNA TGTGCCAGCAGCCAAGACGGAGGGAACGGCGAGCAGTACTTC. This translates into CASSQDGGNGEQYF.

The sample holds a few counts of this clonotype. The V and J genes are TRBV7-2 and TRBJ2-7, with TRBD2 identical over 7 bases. Germline lookup yields CDR1 SGHTA and CDR2 FQGNSA. The CDR3 contains 13 residues. Trimming at V came to 5 bases and at J to 6 bases, leaving 7 bases not matched to a gene. The CDR3 nucleotides are TGTGCCAGCAGCCGCAGACTAGCTTCCGAGCAGTACTTC. Amino acids: CASSRRLASEQYF.

The sample holds a few counts of this clonotype. This chain uses TRBV6-6 with TRBJ2-3; D uncertain. V shed 7 bases and J shed 7 bases, with 9 bases lying between them. CDR3 length: 11 residues. Per the germline V gene, CDR1 is MNHNY and CDR2 is SVGAGI (reference sequence). CDR3 sequence: CASTNSYTQYF. CDR3 coding DNA: TGTGCCAGCACCAACAGTTATACGCAGTATTTT.

A few counts support this clonotype. J is TRBJ2-4 and V is TRBV20-1, with TRBD1 as a possible D gene (7 bases). From germline, CDR1 is DFQATT and CDR2 SNEGSKA (reference sequence). Between the trimmed V and J ends, which lost 5 bases and 3 bases, there was a span of 17 bases. The CDR3 runs to 15 residues. For the CDR3, the DNA is TGCAGTGCTCGGGGGATTGCAGGGGGCAAAAACATTCAGTACTTC. Protein sequence: CSARGIAGGKNIQYF.

Turning to this clonotype: The junction does not match germline at one end; this may be a read error. V gene TRBV7-7 combines with J gene TRBJ2-2; perhaps TRBD2 as D (6 bases). CDR1 is SSHAT, CDR2 FNYEAQ, per germline (reference sequence). The CDR3 length is 14 residues. The CDR3, as DNA: TGTGCTAGCAGCTCGGGGGACCACACCGGGGAGCTGTTTTTT. This encodes CASSSGDHTGELFF.

This chain joins TRBV5-4 and TRBJ2-7; either TRBD1 or TRBD2 may supply D (5 bases each). Deletions cut 0 bases from V and 5 bases from J, with 12 bases between. The CDR3 has 14 residues. CDR1 SGHNT and CDR2 YYREEE come from the germline V gene (reference sequence). The CDR3 DNA is TGTGCCAGCAGCTTGGCTTCGGGACGAGACGAGCAGTACTTC. Its protein is CASSLASGRDEQYF.

This clonotype came up a few times. The chain recombines TRBV10-3 with TRBJ1-2; 12 bases align to TRBD1. Germline-derived CDR1 and CDR2 are ENHRY and SYGVKD. The CDR3 spans 16 residues. After removal of 2 bases from V and 5 bases from J, the junction contained 6 bases not matched to a gene. CDR3 coding DNA: TGTGCCATCAGTGAGCCGAAGGGACAGGGGGCGTATGGCTACACCTTC. Amino acid sequence: CAISEPKGQGAYGYTF.

In this sample, this clonotype turned up a few times. CDR3 region: CASRASGSTETQYF. The CDR3 coding sequence is TGTGCCAGCAGGGCTAGCGGGAGTACCGAGACCCAGTACTTC. This chain connects TRBV6-1 to TRBJ2-5; TRBD2 matches 10 bases. The CDR3 spans 14 residues. Losses at the gene ends were 6 bases for V and 5 bases for J; bases not matched to a gene: 6. CDR1 and CDR2 (germline): MNHNS, SASEGT.

This clonotype was seen at least ten times. The chain combines TRBV12-3 or TRBV12-4 with TRBJ1-1; D gene ambiguous. Trimming removed 1 base from V and 4 bases from J, with 13 bases in between. The CDR3 extends over 15 amino acids. The CDR3 DNA sequence: TGTGCCAGCAGTTTAGTGGAGGGTTCACGCACTGAAGCTTTCTTT. Translated, it gives CASSLVEGSRTEAFF.

This clonotype was detected only a few times. J is TRBJ1-2 and V is TRBV7-2, with 8 bases aligning to TRBD1. The CDR3 sequence is 15 residues long. V gave up 6 bases and J gave up 8 bases; unmatched junction bases: 14. CDR1 and CDR2 from the germline V gene are SGHTA and FQGNSA. CDR3 protein: CASRGGQGAPKGYTF. The DNA of the CDR3 is TGTGCCAGCAGGGGAGGGCAGGGGGCGCCGAAGGGCTACACCTTC.

CDR3 DNA: TGCAGTGCTAGAGACAGGCTAGATACGCAGTATTTT. This translates into CSARDRLDTQYF. This rearrangement joins TRBV20-1 to TRBJ2-3; D call uncertain. V was cut by 0 bases and J by 5 bases, with 6 bases left in between. The CDR3 runs to 12 residues. Germline V gene sequence: CDR1 DFQATT, CDR2 SNEGSKA (reference sequence).

This clonotype was found a few times. CDR3 amino acids: CASCVGYGGSYNEQFF. The CDR3 nucleotides read TGCGCCAGCTGTGTTGGGTATGGGGGCTCCTACAATGAGCAGTTCTTC. V and J are TRBV5-1 and TRBJ2-1, with D possibly being TRBD1 or TRBD2 (5 bases each). Trimming took 7 bases from V and 0 from J, leaving 17 bases between them. Germline lookup yields CDR1 SGHRS and CDR2 YFSETQ. The CDR3 has 16 residues.

This clonotype was found a few times. This chain's CDR3 is CASSIDGGYTQYF. The CDR3 DNA reads TGTGCCAGCAGTATCGACGGGGGATATACGCAGTATTTT. The rearrangement joins TRBV7-2 to TRBJ2-3, with a tentative D call TRBD2 (6 bases). This CDR3 spans 13 amino acids. Deletions cut 6 bases from V and 7 bases from J, with 14 bases between. Germline CDR1 and CDR2: SGHTA and FQGNSA.

The table lists this clonotype with a few counts. The chain combines TRBV5-1 with TRBJ2-1; TRBD2 matches at 8 bases. This CDR3 has 15 amino acids. Germline-derived CDR1 and CDR2 are SGHRS and YFSETQ. V was pared by 0 bases and J by 6 bases, with 5 bases of the junction left unmatched. In DNA, the CDR3 is TGCGCCAGCAGCTTGGCCCCGGGAGGGTTCAATGAGCAGTTCTTC. This translates into CASSLAPGGFNEQFF.

The CDR3: CASSIQGKNNEQFF. CDR3 sequence (DNA): TGCGCCAGTTCGATACAGGGGAAAAACAATGAGCAGTTCTTC. V gene TRBV5-1 combines with J gene TRBJ2-1; the match to TRBD1 covers 7 bases. CDR3 length: 14 amino acids. J gave up 5 bases and V 8 bases, and 10 bases lay outside the gene matches. Germline CDR1 SGHRS, CDR2 YFSETQ.

This clonotype appeared a few times. J is TRBJ1-4 and V is TRBV7-2, with D perhaps matching TRBD1 (6 bases). V was cut by 0 bases and J by 2 bases, with 13 bases left in between. Germline lookup yields CDR1 SGHTA and CDR2 FQGNSA. This CDR3 has 17 residues. CDR3 sequence: CASSLAGGGSTNEKLFF. The CDR3 DNA reads as TGTGCCAGCAGCTTAGCGGGCGGGGGCAGTACTAATGAAAAACTGTTTTTT.

The chain carries TRBV5-1 and TRBJ1-5; no definite D call. The CDR3 extends over 14 amino acids. V shed 0 bases and J shed 5 bases, with 9 bases lying between them. Germline CDR1 is SGHRS and CDR2 is YFSETQ. CDR3 sequence (DNA): TGCGCCAGCAGCTTGGGGGGAAAGGATCAGCCCCAGCATTTT. This codes for CASSLGGKDQPQHF.

This clonotype came up a few times. This sequence joins TRBV3-1 and TRBJ2-7; D assignment may be TRBD1 or TRBD2 (6 bases each). V was pared by 3 bases and J by 4 bases, with 16 bases between. This CDR3 spans 15 amino acids. Germline V gene sequence: CDR1 LGHDT, CDR2 YNNKEL (reference sequence). CDR3 in DNA: TGTGCCAGCAGCCACGCCGATACAGGGAGGTACGAGCAGTACTTC. Translated, it gives CASSHADTGRYEQYF.